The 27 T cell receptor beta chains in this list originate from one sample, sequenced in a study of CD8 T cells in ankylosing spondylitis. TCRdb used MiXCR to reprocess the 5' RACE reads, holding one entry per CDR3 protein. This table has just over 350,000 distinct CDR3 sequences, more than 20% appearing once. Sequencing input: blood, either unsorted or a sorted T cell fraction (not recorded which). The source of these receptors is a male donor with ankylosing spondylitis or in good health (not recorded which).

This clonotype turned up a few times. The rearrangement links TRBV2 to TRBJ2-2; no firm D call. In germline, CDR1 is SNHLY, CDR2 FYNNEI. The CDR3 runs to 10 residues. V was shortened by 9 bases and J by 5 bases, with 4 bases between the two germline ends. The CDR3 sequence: CARMTGELFF. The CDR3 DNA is TGTGCCAGGATGACCGGGGAGCTGTTTTTT.

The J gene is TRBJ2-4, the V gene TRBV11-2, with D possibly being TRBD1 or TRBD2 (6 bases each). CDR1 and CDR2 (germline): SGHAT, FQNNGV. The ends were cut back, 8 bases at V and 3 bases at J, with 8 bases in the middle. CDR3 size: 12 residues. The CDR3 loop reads CASRGLKNIQYF. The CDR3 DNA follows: TGTGCCAGCCGGGGGCTCAAAAACATTCAGTACTTC. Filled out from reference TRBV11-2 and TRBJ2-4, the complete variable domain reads EAGVAQSPRYKIIEKRQSVAFWCNPISGHATLYWYQQILGQGPKLLIQFQNNGVVDDSQLPKDRFSAERLKGVDSTLKIQPAKLEDSAVYLCASRGLKNIQYFGAGTRLSVL.

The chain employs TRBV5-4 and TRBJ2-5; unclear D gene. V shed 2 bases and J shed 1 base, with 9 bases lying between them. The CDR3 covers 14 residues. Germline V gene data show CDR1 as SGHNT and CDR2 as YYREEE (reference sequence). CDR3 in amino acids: CASSFHTLQETQYF. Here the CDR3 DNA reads TGTGCCAGCAGCTTTCATACGCTCCAAGAGACCCAGTACTTC.

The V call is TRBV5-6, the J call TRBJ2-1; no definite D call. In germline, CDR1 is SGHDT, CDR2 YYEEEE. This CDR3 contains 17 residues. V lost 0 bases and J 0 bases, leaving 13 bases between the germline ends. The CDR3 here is CASSLVPGWSSYNEQFF. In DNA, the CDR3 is TGTGCCAGCAGCTTGGTACCCGGGTGGAGCTCCTACAATGAGCAGTTCTTC.

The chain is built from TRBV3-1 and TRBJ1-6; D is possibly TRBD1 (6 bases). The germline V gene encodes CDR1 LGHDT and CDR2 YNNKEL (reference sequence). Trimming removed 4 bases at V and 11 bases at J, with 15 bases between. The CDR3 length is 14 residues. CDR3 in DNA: TGTGCCAGCAGCCCTCCGACAGGAACTACACCCCTCCACTTT. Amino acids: CASSPPTGTTPLHF. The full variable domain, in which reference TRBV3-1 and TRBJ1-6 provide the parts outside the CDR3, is DTAVSQTPKYLVTQMGNDKSIKCEQNLGHDTMYWYKQDSKKFLKIMFSYNNKELIINETVPNRFSPKSPDKAHLNLHINSLELGDSAVYFCASSPPTGTTPLHFGNGTRLTVT.

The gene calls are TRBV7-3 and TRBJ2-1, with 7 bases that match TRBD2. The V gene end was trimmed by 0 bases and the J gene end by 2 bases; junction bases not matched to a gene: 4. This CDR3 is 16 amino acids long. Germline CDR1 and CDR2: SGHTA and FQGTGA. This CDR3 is CASSLTGGIAYNEQFF. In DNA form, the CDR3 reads TGTGCCAGCAGCTTAACGGGAGGGATCGCCTACAATGAGCAGTTCTTC.

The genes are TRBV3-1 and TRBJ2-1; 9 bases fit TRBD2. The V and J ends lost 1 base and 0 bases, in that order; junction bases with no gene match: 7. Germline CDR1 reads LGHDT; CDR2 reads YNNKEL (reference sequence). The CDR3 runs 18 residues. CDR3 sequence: CASSQGWLAGTSYNEQFF. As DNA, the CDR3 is TGTGCCAGCAGCCAAGGGTGGCTAGCGGGAACCTCCTACAATGAGCAGTTCTTC.

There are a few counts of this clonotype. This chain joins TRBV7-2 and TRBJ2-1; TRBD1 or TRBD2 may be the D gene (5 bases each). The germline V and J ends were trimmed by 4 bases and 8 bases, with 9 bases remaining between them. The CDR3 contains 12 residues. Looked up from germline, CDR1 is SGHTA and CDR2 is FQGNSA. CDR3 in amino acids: CASSSRGDEQFF. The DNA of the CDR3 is TGTGCCAGCAGCTCGCGAGGGGATGAGCAGTTCTTC. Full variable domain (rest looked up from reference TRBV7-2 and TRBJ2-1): GAGVSQSPSNKVTEKGKDVELRCDPISGHTALYWYRQSLGQGLEFLIYFQGNSAPDKSGLPSDRFSAERTGGSVSTLTIQRTQQEDSAVYLCASSSRGDEQFFGPGTRLTVL.

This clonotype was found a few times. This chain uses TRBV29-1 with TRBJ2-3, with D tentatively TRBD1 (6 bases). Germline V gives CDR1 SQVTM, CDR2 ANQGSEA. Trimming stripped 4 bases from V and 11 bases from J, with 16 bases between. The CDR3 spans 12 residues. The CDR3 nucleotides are TGCAGCGTTGGCCTAGGGGGTGAGAGGCAGTATTTT. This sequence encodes CSVGLGGERQYF.

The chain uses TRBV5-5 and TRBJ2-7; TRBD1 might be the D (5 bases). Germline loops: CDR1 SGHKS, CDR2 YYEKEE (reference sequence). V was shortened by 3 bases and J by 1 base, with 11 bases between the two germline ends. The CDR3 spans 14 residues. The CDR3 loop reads CASSWSRGSYEQYF. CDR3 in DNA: TGTGCCAGCAGCTGGTCAAGGGGTTCCTACGAGCAGTACTTC.

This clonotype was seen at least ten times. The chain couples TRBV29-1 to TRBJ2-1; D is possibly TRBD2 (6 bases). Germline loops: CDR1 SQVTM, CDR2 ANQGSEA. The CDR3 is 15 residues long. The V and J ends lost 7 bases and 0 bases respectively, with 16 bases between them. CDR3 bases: TGCAGCGCCGCACCGGAGGGTAGCTCCTACAATGAGCAGTTCTTC. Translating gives CSAAPEGSSYNEQFF.

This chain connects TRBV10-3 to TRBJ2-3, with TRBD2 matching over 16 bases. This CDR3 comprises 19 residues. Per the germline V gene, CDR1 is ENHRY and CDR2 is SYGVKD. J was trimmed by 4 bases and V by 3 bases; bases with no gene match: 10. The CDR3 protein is CAISDPSGTSGGAADTQYF. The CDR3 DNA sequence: TGTGCCATCAGTGATCCATCCGGGACTAGCGGGGGGGCTGCAGATACGCAGTATTTT.

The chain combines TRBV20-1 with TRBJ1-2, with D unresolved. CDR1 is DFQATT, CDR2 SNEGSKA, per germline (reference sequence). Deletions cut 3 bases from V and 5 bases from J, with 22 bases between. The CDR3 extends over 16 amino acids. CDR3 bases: TGCAGTGCTAGTTTGGCCCCCACTCTACCCGAATATGGCTACACCTTC. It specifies CSASLAPTLPEYGYTF.

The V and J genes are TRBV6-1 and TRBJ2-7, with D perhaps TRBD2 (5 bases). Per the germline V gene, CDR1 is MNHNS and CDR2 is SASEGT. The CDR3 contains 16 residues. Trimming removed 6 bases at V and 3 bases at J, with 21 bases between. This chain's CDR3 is CASREAREPLHYEQYF. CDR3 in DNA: TGTGCCAGCAGGGAGGCAAGAGAGCCTCTACACTACGAGCAGTACTTC.

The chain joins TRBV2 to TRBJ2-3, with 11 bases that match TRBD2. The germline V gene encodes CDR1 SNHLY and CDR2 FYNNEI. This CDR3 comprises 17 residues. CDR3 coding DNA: TGTACCATCAGTTTAGCACCTAGCGGGGGGAACACAGATACGCAGTATTTT. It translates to CTISLAPSGGNTDTQYF.

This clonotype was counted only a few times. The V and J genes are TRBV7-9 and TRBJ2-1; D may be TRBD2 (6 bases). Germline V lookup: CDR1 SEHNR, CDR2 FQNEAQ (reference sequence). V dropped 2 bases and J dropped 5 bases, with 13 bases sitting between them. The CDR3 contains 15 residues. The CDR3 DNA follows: TGTGCCAGCAGCTTATGGGGGGATGAGGACAATGAGCAGTTCTTC. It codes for CASSLWGDEDNEQFF.

The chain's CDR3 is CSARDLYGTGIDGYTF. CDR3 nucleotide sequence: TGCAGTGCTAGAGATCTCTACGGCACGGGAATAGATGGCTACACCTTC. The chain links TRBV20-1 to TRBJ1-2; D gene unclear. Germline CDR1 DFQATT, CDR2 SNEGSKA (reference sequence). V lost 0 bases and J lost 6, with 20 bases in between. CDR3 length: 16 amino acids.

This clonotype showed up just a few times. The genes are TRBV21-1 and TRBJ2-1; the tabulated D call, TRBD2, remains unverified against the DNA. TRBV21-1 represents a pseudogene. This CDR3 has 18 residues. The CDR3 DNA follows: TGTGCCAGCAGCAAAGATCTTAAGGGAGGCCCCGGGTGGGATGAGCAGTTCTTC. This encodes CASSKDLKGGPGWDEQFF.

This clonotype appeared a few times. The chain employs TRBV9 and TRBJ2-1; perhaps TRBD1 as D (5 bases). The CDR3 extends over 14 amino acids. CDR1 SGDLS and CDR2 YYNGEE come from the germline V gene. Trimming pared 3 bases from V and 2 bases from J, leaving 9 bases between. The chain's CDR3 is CASSADSTYNEQFF. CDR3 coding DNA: TGTGCCAGCAGCGCCGACAGTACCTACAATGAGCAGTTCTTC.

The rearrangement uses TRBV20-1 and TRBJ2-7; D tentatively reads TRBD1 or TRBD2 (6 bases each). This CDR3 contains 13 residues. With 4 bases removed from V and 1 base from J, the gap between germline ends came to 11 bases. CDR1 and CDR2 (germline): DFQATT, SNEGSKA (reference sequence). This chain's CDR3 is CSATGDLSYEQYF. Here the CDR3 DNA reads TGCAGTGCTACAGGGGACTTATCCTACGAGCAGTACTTC.

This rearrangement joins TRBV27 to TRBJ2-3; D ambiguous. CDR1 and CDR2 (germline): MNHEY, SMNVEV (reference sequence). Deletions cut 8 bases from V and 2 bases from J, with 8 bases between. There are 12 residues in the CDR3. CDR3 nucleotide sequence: TGTGCCAGCGTTGGCTACACAGATACGCAGTATTTT. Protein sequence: CASVGYTDTQYF.

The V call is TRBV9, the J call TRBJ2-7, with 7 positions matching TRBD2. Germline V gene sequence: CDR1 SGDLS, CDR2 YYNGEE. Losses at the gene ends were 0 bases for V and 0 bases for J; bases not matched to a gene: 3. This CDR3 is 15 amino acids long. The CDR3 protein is CASSVAGEGSYEQYF. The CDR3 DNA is TGTGCCAGCAGCGTAGCGGGGGAGGGCTCCTACGAGCAGTACTTC. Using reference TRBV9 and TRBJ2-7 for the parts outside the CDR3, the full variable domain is DSGVTQTPKHLITATGQRVTLRCSPRSGDLSVYWYQQSLDQGLQFLIQYYNGEERAKGNILERFSAQQFPDLHSELNLSSLELGDSALYFCASSVAGEGSYEQYFGPGTRLTVT.

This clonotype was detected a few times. CDR3 in amino acids: CASSVGSGTNQETQYF. The CDR3, as DNA: TGTGCCAGCAGCGTAGGGTCAGGAACCAACCAAGAGACCCAGTACTTC. The rearrangement links TRBV9 to TRBJ2-5; no reliable D call. The CDR3 extends over 16 amino acids. Trimming removed 0 bases at V and 0 bases at J, with 12 bases between. Germline loops: CDR1 SGDLS, CDR2 YYNGEE.

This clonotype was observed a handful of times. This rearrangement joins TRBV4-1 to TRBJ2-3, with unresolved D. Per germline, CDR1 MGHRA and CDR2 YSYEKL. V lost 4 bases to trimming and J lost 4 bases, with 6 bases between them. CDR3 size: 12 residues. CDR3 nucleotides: TGCGCCAGCAGCCCTTTCCCAGATACGCAGTATTTT. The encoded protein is CASSPFPDTQYF.

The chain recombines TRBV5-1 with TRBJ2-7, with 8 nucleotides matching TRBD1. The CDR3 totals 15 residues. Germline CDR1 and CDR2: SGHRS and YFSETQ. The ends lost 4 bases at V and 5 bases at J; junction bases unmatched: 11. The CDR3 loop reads CASSTRAGGTNEQYF. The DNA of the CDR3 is TGCGCCAGCAGCACCCGGGCAGGGGGCACGAACGAGCAGTACTTC.

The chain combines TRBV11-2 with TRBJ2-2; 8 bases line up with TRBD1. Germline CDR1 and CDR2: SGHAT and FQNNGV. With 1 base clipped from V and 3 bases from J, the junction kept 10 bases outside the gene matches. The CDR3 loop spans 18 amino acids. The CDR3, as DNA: TGTGCCAGCAGCTTAGGATCGACAGGGGTTCGGGACACCGGGGAGCTGTTTTTT. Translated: CASSLGSTGVRDTGELFF. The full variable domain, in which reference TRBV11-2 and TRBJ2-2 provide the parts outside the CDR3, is EAGVAQSPRYKIIEKRQSVAFWCNPISGHATLYWYQQILGQGPKLLIQFQNNGVVDDSQLPKDRFSAERLKGVDSTLKIQPAKLEDSAVYLCASSLGSTGVRDTGELFFGEGSRLTVL.

CDR3 nucleotide sequence: TGTGCCAGCAGTTTAGTACTGAAAAACTATGGCTACACCTTC. Translating gives CASSLVLKNYGYTF. The chain combines TRBV12-3 or TRBV12-4 with TRBJ1-2; D uncertain. The germline V and J ends were trimmed by 1 base and 2 bases, with 8 bases remaining between them. The CDR3 contains 14 residues.